Described below is a single TCR beta chain sequence and its context. No antigen is known for it. Base-call qualities are not available, and no considerably larger clone is one nucleotide away. Systemically healthy Caucasian individuals from Russia, 35 to 50 in total and aged roughly 6 to 100 years, were included as donors. About 10 milliliters of peripheral blood were drawn from each donor into EDTA-treated Vacutainer tubes. PBMCs were isolated by Ficoll-Paque density-gradient centrifugation, with at least 7 million obtained per sample. Total RNA, at least 6 micrograms per sample, was extracted from PBMCs with Trizol reagent. For every donor, flow cytometry on a PBMC aliquot measured the percentage of naive CD45RAhigh/CD27high T cells. The sample belongs to a study of blood T cells in healthy people across ages (dated by TCRdb to the mid-2010s). Background for the entire study: In model experiments, template switching captured about one uniquely barcoded TCR beta cDNA molecule for every two T cells. To avoid experimental bias, donors of different ages were spread randomly across the sequencing lanes. Age-related changes in TCR beta repertoire diversity were measured in the study by deep sequencing normalized with unique cDNA molecular identifiers. The donors were divided into four age groups: young (average approximately 15 years), middle-aged (around 37), aged (roughly 66) and long-lived (about 79). Two additional independent replicas of 1 million unique cDNA reads from the same blood draw were analyzed for two donors (one aged 18 to 29 and one aged 80 or older).

The CDR3 has 14 amino acids, counting the end cysteine and phenylalanine. The only DNA kept is the CDR3, 42 bases in frame from the first base. Trimmed from V: 7 bases; trimmed from J: 6 bases; junction bases lacking a gene match: 7. Via the germline V gene, CDR1 is MGHDK and CDR2 SYGVNS. To prepare the library, 5' RACE was applied. The reads were generated on an Illumina HiSeq 2500. A second roughly 6 to 11 cycle PCR used a sample-barcoded 5' primer and a J-beta primer mix. A unique molecular identifier was introduced onto each TCR beta cDNA molecule by a template-switch 5' adaptor carrying 12 random nucleotides. Each sample yielded at least 3 million CDR3-containing paired-end reads. First-strand cDNA was synthesized from all RNA with the Mint cDNA synthesis kit, primed by a TRBC-specific oligonucleotide. All cDNA was treated with uracil-DNA glycosylase and then went through a first 18-cycle PCR with the universal primers M1SS and BC2_uni_R. The study's own analysis went as follows. Each sample was normalized by randomly selecting 1 million high-quality reads, each carrying a distinct molecular identifier. Instead of being binned into consensus sequences, reads with shared molecular identifiers were discarded. MiTCR, run with a Q25 quality threshold and the strictest error-elimination algorithm, handled CDR3 identification, clonotype clustering and error correction. Lower-bound total TCR beta diversity was estimated with a nonparametric unseen species model using Euler transformation. The raw public reads went through TCRdb reprocessing: fastp at Q25, MiXCR clone calling, in-frame beta chains kept. Rows with a matching CDR3 protein are joined into one entry that keeps the most common DNA and genes. TCRdb assigned the V and J calls; the authors' analysis was not used. Counted in this sample were hundreds of thousands of distinct CDR3 sequences; under 55% of them appeared once. In total, the top ten clones hold around 21% of the sample.

The study at large found these results: Donor CMV infection status was unknown, potentially confounding age-related changes in expanded clonotypes. Total diversity estimates from one million sequenced T cells were considered lower bounds and underestimates. Since profiling was done on bulk unsorted PBMCs, naive and antigen-experienced compartments could not be conclusively compared. The percentage of naive T cells measured by flow cytometry correlated strongly with observed TCR beta diversity. Compared with the aged group, more naive CD4+ T cells, fewer expanded clones and increased TCR diversity were shown by the long-lived group, suggesting age selection. Observed TCR beta diversity per million T cells fell roughly linearly with age, and a significant reduction was already apparent by age around 36.

The TCR sequence derives from a man in his 60s in good health. This chain is built from TRBV25-1 and TRBJ2-3, with 10 middle bases fitting TRBD2. The source material was blood. The CDR3 here reads CASKASGGRDTQYF. The bases are TGTGCCAGCAAGGCTAGCGGGGGAAGGGATACGCAGTATTTT.